In its sample, the clone carrying this T cell receptor beta chain was seen a few times. Its antigen is undetermined. This specimen belongs to a study of T cell responses to AZD1222 COVID-19 vaccine. Measured with immunoSEQ multiplex PCR; TCRdb has only the in-frame clones, and not every one. The sample lists about 90,000 clones; 88% were seen once. The study, taken as a whole, reports: Females made up more of the donors, who were largely white British, and clonal diversity may have come out too low.

The length of the CDR3 is 15 residues. CDR1 and CDR2 (germline): KGHSH, LQKENI. The trim removed 3 bases at V and 3 bases at J, leaving 4 bases unmatched. V is TRBV18 and J is TRBJ2-1; 8 nucleotides line up with TRBD2. Material: peripheral blood, obtained on day 0 of AZD1222 vaccination. The TCR sequence derives from an adult in good health. CDR3 DNA sequence: TGTGCCAGCTCACCCATACTAGCGGTCTACAATGAGCAGTTCTTC. Translated, it gives CASSPILAVYNEQFF.